Described below is a single T cell receptor beta chain sequence and its context. Its recognized antigen is unknown. No base qualities exist here, and no much larger clone lies one base off it. Using the deep immunoSEQ assay, TCR CDR3 regions were amplified from genomic DNA by multiplex PCR. Genomic DNA extracted from each cell subset was distributed evenly over all wells of several immunoSEQ 96-well plates, and each plate served as one replicate. For unsorted PBMC, about 300 ng of genomic DNA, equivalent to around 30,000 T cell genomes, went into each replicate PCR. Genomic DNA from unsorted PBMC was sequenced over ten immunoSEQ deep assay plates. Purified libraries were measured with a Qubit 3.0 fluorometer, size-checked on a Bioanalyzer 2100, and measured again with the KAPA Library Quantification kit. Each immunoSEQ 96-well plate was sequenced on its own single-read 150-cycle Illumina NextSeq 550 flow cell. Turning to the authors' computational methods: Because only junctional sequences without quality scores were contained in the immunoSEQ output, filtering matching that applied to full-length reads could not be performed. Sequences were annotated with PyIR, a Python wrapper for IgBLAST v1.9, and V/J genes and CDR3 were assigned using IMGT germline references. Any read was removed if the V/J assignment was weak (E-value above 1e-6), the CDR3 was missing, or the read contained stop codons, out-of-frame junctions, or ambiguous translated residues. V3J clonotypes were defined by identical inferred V gene, J gene, and CDR3 amino acid sequence. Percentage overlap between repertoires was computed as shared unique clonotypes divided by the size of the smaller repertoire. Richness of each repertoire was evaluated using RTK rarefaction, the Chao1 estimator, and Recon v2.1 estimates of unobserved clonotypes. TCRdb obtained this table from immuneACCESS and retained in-frame rearrangements with V and J assigned. These tables miss some clones; where compared with another copy, unresolved V genes account for less than half of the shortfall, and the remainder is unexplained. The V and J calls and clone size are taken from that table; D and trimming were inferred from the DNA. This sample is represented by approximately 500,000 clones; approximately 85% of them were singletons. 10% to 15% of the sample goes to the ten largest clones.

This entry is derived from a study of shared clonotypes between healthy human individuals (dated by TCRdb to the early 2020s). Broadly, across the study: The cohort included three men and a couple of women between 18 and 49 years of age. Blood TCR repertoires of roughly five healthy adults were deeply sequenced to estimate repertoire size and the extent of clonotype sharing between individuals. Different laboratories and diverse techniques were used to prepare libraries and sequence TCR repertoires, to increase sequencing depth and limit assay-specific biases. Between about 0.9 and 8.9 billion PBMCs per donor were obtained by leukapheresis.

Unmatched junction bases come to 11, with V trimmed by 4 bases and J by 8 bases. Counted from cysteine to phenylalanine, this CDR3 has 14 amino acids. Left in the record is the CDR3 DNA by itself, 42 bases read in frame from the first base. Sequences SQVTM (CDR1) and ANQGSEA (CDR2) are obtained from the germline V gene. The donors were healthy, HIV-negative adults who had no recently reported acute infections or vaccinations. Every donor was a Caucasian adult residing in Nashville, Tennessee, USA. For unsorted samples, tens of millions of PBMCs were counted, and genomic DNA was extracted using the QIAamp DNA Blood Mini kit. Blood was collected by leukapheresis, and PBMCs were isolated by Ficoll-Histopaque density gradient centrifugation and then cryopreserved in liquid nitrogen vapor phase. Points the paper makes about the study in general: Pairwise subsampling indicated that sequencing depth was expected to affect the degree of clonotype sharing among donors. Because the study included a small number of donors, the genetic and exposure-history diversity represented was limited. Only blood was sampled, and tissue TCR repertoires likely differ from those in blood.

This sequence was found in a woman in her forties in good health. Some clones in this sample may be carry-over from other donors' samples. Sequenced sample: PBMCs. Here the chain combines TRBV29-1 and TRBJ2-1, and 7 bases in between align with TRBD1. The DNA is TGCAGCGTTGGAAGGGCGACAGGGACCGATGAGCAGTTCTTC. Translated, it reads CSVGRATGTDEQFF.